This T cell receptor beta chain was identified during a study of blood T cell repertoires in COVID-19 (dated by TCRdb to 2020 to 2022). Looking at the study overall: The collaborator samples originated in the United States, Italy and Spain and spanned the acute and convalescent phases of COVID-19. A freely available public database, intended as a resource for researchers studying the immune response to SARS-CoV-2, is where the repertoires were released. Where available, HLA class I and class II types were taken from metadata supplied by the sample provider and were not determined by assay-based typing. Subjects who had been exposed to COVID-19, were actively infected with it, or had recovered from it provided the deeply sampled blood TCRbeta repertoires that made up the dataset. The samples were drawn from the first 160 participants of the ongoing ImmuneRACE study and from over 950 subjects provided by 6 global collaborators. The material from the prospective study consisted of cDNA or gDNA derived from T cells, B-cell-depleted T cells, or PBMCs. Nearly every sample came with metadata listing a de-identified subject ID, COVID-19 status, age in years and sex.

General findings and caveats noted by the study authors: How much clinical and demographic metadata was included differed by source and by participant, and the metadata was provided uncurated.

TCRbeta CDR3 regions were amplified from genomic DNA by means of the immunoSEQ Assay, a bias-controlled multiplex PCR. On the authors' methods: Nucleated cell counts per sample were estimated from amplification of reference gene primers within the assay. Sequence reads were collapsed and filtered to measure the absolute abundance of every unique TCRbeta CDR3 rearrangement. For each sample, productive Simpson clonality was calculated by taking the square root of Simpson's diversity index across productive rearrangements. Entries here come from immuneACCESS through TCRdb and include only in-frame sequences with V and J called. Some clones fail to appear in such tables; in the studies checked, an unresolved V gene covers under half of the shortfall, and the cause of the remainder is unknown. Clone size and V and J calls were adopted from that table, with D and trimming inferred from the DNA. Across this sample there are approximately 200,000 clones, with 94% seen only once. The ten largest clones capture about 0.8% of the sample.

One collaborating source in Seattle enrolled patients during active infection and followed them longitudinally through the course of disease. Whole blood was collected in K2EDTA tubes by collaborating institutions according to the institutions' own protocols. Collaborator samples were shipped for TCRbeta analysis as frozen whole blood, isolated PBMCs, or DNA extracted from either sample type. The germline V gene supplies CDR1 MNHEY and CDR2 SVGAGI. CDR3 length: 14 amino acids, cysteine to phenylalanine. Of the read, only the CDR3 DNA is kept; its 42 bases are in frame from base 1. Trimming costs V 6 bases and J 0 bases, and their ends lie 12 bases apart. In the case of this clone: Its cognate antigen has yet to be identified. No base-level quality is on record; no much larger clone is a single base apart.

This chain joins TRBV6-5 to TRBJ2-7; perhaps TRBD1 is the D gene, with 6 bases matching. The source of this sequence is a young man with COVID-19, enrolled during active disease. The material sequenced was peripheral blood. The CDR3 region: CASRPLDSSYEQYF. The DNA sequence is as follows: TGTGCCAGCAGGCCCCTGGACAGCTCCTACGAGCAGTACTTC.